This T cell receptor (beta chain) was retrieved from a study of CD4 T cells in relation to SARS-CoV-2 and coronaviruses. The trim removed 7 bases at V and 4 bases at J, leaving 8 bases unmatched. Per germline, CDR1 KGHDR and CDR2 SFDVKD. The CDR3 consists of 16 residues. Generated by immunoSEQ multiplex PCR, the TCRdb table keeps only in-frame clones and is missing some. The data hold some 65,000 clones, with approximately 87% observed a single time. The unexposed donors gave CD4+ T cells in about 2010-2019, prior to COVID-19. The chain links TRBV24-1 to TRBJ2-2; TRBD1 agrees at 10 bases. The sequencing sample was made of memory CD4+ T cells from PBMCs. This sequence originates from a human donor in good health. The CDR3 region has the DNA TGTGCCACCAGGCCGACAGGGGGCGTCGGCACCGGGGAGCTGTTTTTT. It translates to CATRPTGGVGTGELFF.